Shown below are 16 T cell receptor beta chains from a single sample sequenced in a study of post-analysis software for immune sequencing data. Their antigen targets remain unknown. Broader study findings: About 5 TRBV segments occurring more often in patients than controls included TRBV5-6, TRBV5-1 and TRBV20-1.

Every TCR beta cDNA library bore unique molecular identifiers. TCRdb used MiXCR to reprocess the PCR reads, holding one entry per CDR3 protein. This table holds about 540,000 distinct CDR3 sequences, around a third found once. The sequencing sample was made of blood. These TCRs come from a girl aged 2-17 years with multiple sclerosis.

This chain links TRBV5-5 with TRBJ1-6; perhaps TRBD1 as D (5 bases). Trimming cost V 6 bases and J 5 bases, with 15 bases left between them. Germline loops: CDR1 SGHKS, CDR2 YYEKEE (reference sequence). The CDR3 is 15 amino acids. The CDR3 nucleotides read TGTGCCAGCACTTCCGCCGGGGCTAATAATTCACCCCTCCACTTT. Translating it yields CASTSAGANNSPLHF.

The chain combines TRBV4-1 with TRBJ1-1; 9 bases map to TRBD1. Unmatched junction bases numbered 5, after V lost 1 base and J lost 5 bases. This CDR3 comprises 15 residues. Germline V gene data show CDR1 as MGHRA and CDR2 as YSYEKL. The CDR3: CASSQVGQGRTEAFF. CDR3 nucleotides: TGCGCCAGCAGCCAAGTGGGACAGGGAAGGACTGAAGCTTTCTTT.

Regarding this clonotype: The germline gene is not matched at one end of the junction; a read error may be the cause. This chain joins TRBV7-8 and TRBJ2-4, with a weak D call TRBD2 (6 bases). The tail of the sequence fits TRBJ2-7 better, so the J call may be wrong. This CDR3 contains 16 residues. Germline CDR1 and CDR2: SGHVS and FQNEAQ. In nucleotides, the CDR3 is TGTGCCAGCAGCCTAGCGCTATGGGCCAAGATTCACGAGCAGTACTTC. Translation: CASSLALWAKIHEQYF.

The chain employs TRBV7-3 and TRBJ2-1; 10 bases align to TRBD2. Germline loops: CDR1 SGHTA, CDR2 FQGTGA. The CDR3 runs to 15 residues. The V and J ends lost 6 bases and 7 bases, in that order; junction bases with no gene match: 9. The CDR3 DNA sequence: TGTGCCAGCAGGCTAGGGAGCGGGGGGGAGAATGAGCAGTTCTTC. Its translation: CASRLGSGGENEQFF.

The J gene is TRBJ2-3, the V gene TRBV3-1; 8 positions match TRBD2. Germline V CDR1 and CDR2: LGHDT, YNNKEL (reference sequence). With 0 bases clipped from V and 2 bases from J, the junction kept 13 bases outside the gene matches. CDR3 length: 19 residues. The CDR3 reads CASSQDSSQRGFLTDTQYF. The CDR3, as DNA: TGTGCCAGCAGCCAAGATTCCAGCCAGCGGGGGTTCCTCACAGATACGCAGTATTTT.

This clonotype was observed a few times. The genes are TRBV5-1 and TRBJ2-4, with D possibly being TRBD1 or TRBD2 (6 bases each). V was clipped by 0 bases and J by 13 bases, with 20 bases between them. The CDR3 spans 15 residues. Germline V lookup: CDR1 SGHRS, CDR2 YFSETQ. This CDR3 is CASSLALGGQGEQYF. For the CDR3, the DNA is TGCGCCAGCAGCTTGGCTTTGGGGGGCCAAGGGGAGCAGTACTTC.

This chain's CDR3 is CSVERGPNRGRREQFF. The CDR3 DNA reads as TGCAGCGTTGAACGCGGCCCCAACAGGGGGCGCAGGGAGCAGTTCTTC. This rearrangement joins TRBV29-1 to TRBJ2-1; TRBD1 matches 9 bases. Losses at the gene ends were 2 bases for V and 10 bases for J; bases not matched to a gene: 15. CDR1 is SQVTM, CDR2 ANQGSEA, per germline. This CDR3 is built from 16 residues.

The chain links TRBV5-1 to TRBJ2-1; D tentatively reads TRBD1 or TRBD2 (5 bases each). Germline-derived CDR1 and CDR2 are SGHRS and YFSETQ. V lost 4 bases and J 2 bases, leaving 19 bases between the germline ends. The CDR3 extends over 17 amino acids. This chain's CDR3 is CASSPARMRGTYNEQFF. Written as DNA, the CDR3 is TGCGCCAGCAGCCCCGCGAGGATGAGGGGCACCTACAATGAGCAGTTCTTC.

The V call is TRBV20-1, the J call TRBJ1-2, with 7 bases aligning to TRBD1. The germline gives CDR1 DFQATT, CDR2 SNEGSKA (reference sequence). CDR3 length: 13 residues. The V and J ends lost 4 bases and 3 bases, in that order; junction bases with no gene match: 5. The CDR3 reads CSATGQAHYGYTF. The CDR3 DNA sequence: TGCAGTGCTACAGGACAGGCACACTATGGCTACACCTTC.

The CDR3 sequence is CASSLPGGSPNEFF. In DNA form, the CDR3 reads TGTGCCAGCAGCTTACCCGGGGGGTCCCCCAACGAGTTCTTC. The chain is built from TRBV7-9 and TRBJ2-1, with 7 bases matching TRBD2. CDR1 and CDR2 (germline): SEHNR, FQNEAQ (reference sequence). CDR3 length: 14 amino acids. V lost 2 bases, J lost 14 bases, and 12 bases stayed unmatched.

This sequence joins TRBV3-1 and TRBJ1-2, with D hard to call. The CDR3 sequence is 14 residues long. V was shortened by 4 bases and J by 4 bases, with 13 bases between the two germline ends. CDR1 is LGHDT, CDR2 YNNKEL, per germline (reference sequence). The CDR3, as DNA: TGTGCCAGCAGCCCCATCCCCACGGCCTATGGCTACACCTTC. It codes for CASSPIPTAYGYTF.

V usage is TRBV6-2 or TRBV6-3 and J usage is TRBJ2-5, with TRBD1 matching 8 bases. Germline V CDR1 and CDR2: MNHEY, SVGEGT. J was trimmed by 11 bases and V by 0 bases; bases with no gene match: 14. The CDR3 is made up of 16 amino acids. DNA for the CDR3: TGTGCCAGCAGTTACTCGAGACAGGGGATCTACAATGAGCAGTACTTC. Amino acids: CASSYSRQGIYNEQYF.

V usage is TRBV3-1 and J usage is TRBJ1-3; D perhaps matches TRBD1 (5 bases). The CDR3 has 15 residues. The germline CDR1 and CDR2 sequences are LGHDT and YNNKEL (reference sequence). Trimming cost V 2 bases and J 5 bases, with 13 bases left between them. The CDR3: CASSQSRTQRNTIYF. The DNA for the CDR3 is TGTGCCAGCAGCCAAAGTAGGACACAGCGAAACACCATATATTTT.

The J gene is TRBJ1-2, the V gene TRBV20-1; the D gene is possibly TRBD1 (6 bases). Deletions cut 4 bases from V and 3 bases from J, with 15 bases between. CDR3 length: 14 amino acids. CDR1 is DFQATT and CDR2 is SNEGSKA in the germline V gene (reference sequence). Written as DNA, the CDR3 is TGCAGTGCTAAGGAACAGGGATGGCACTATGGCTACACCTTC. This gives the protein CSAKEQGWHYGYTF.

The chain carries TRBV3-1 and TRBJ2-3; maybe TRBD2 (6 bases). CDR3 length equals 14 residues. The germline V gene has CDR1 LGHDT and CDR2 YNNKEL (reference sequence). Trimming took off 1 base at V and 4 bases at J, with 9 bases between the two ends. CDR3 nucleotide sequence: TGTGCCAGCAGCCAAGGAGCTAGCGCAGATACGCAGTATTTT. Translation: CASSQGASADTQYF.

This chain joins TRBV20-1 and TRBJ2-3, with no clear D. Germline V gene data show CDR1 as DFQATT and CDR2 as SNEGSKA (reference sequence). The CDR3 runs to 14 residues. V gave up 3 bases and J gave up 1 base, with 11 bases separating them. CDR3 nucleotides: TGCAGTGCTAGTTCGGGCAAAGGCACAGATACGCAGTATTTT. It translates to CSASSGKGTDTQYF.